The 11 T cell receptor beta chains below all came from one sample that was sequenced in a study of blood T cell repertoires in COVID-19. Clones were sequenced by immunoSEQ multiplex PCR, and TCRdb holds only the in-frame ones, with some missing. The sample has around 120,000 clones, roughly 79% seen once. Sequences were obtained from peripheral blood. These receptor sequences come from a man between 65 and 85 years old with active or convalescent COVID-19.

J is TRBJ1-2 and V is TRBV15; possibly TRBD1 for D (6 bases). Germline V gives CDR1 LNHNV, CDR2 YYDKDF (reference sequence). The CDR3 covers 12 residues. The V and J ends lost 4 bases and 5 bases respectively, with 8 bases between them. The CDR3 is CATSTDRYGYTF. The CDR3 DNA follows: TGTGCCACCAGCACCGACAGGTATGGCTACACCTTC.

The CDR3 sequence: CSVLQGARTEAFF. The CDR3 DNA reads TGCAGCGTTTTACAGGGGGCTCGGACTGAAGCTTTCTTT. This chain links TRBV29-1 with TRBJ1-1, with TRBD1 identical over 9 bases. The germline V gene has CDR1 SQVTM and CDR2 ANQGSEA. This CDR3 comprises 13 residues. V lost 5 bases, J lost 5 bases, and 6 bases stayed unmatched.

This clone was seen just once. The V and J genes are TRBV4-3 and TRBJ2-1; TRBD2 matches at 8 bases. The CDR3 covers 17 residues. V lost 0 bases to trimming and J lost 4 bases; unmatched junction nucleotides: 8. Germline CDR1 LGHNA, CDR2 YSLEER. CDR3: CASSQDSGGPGYNEQFF. CDR3 DNA: TGCGCCAGCAGCCAAGACTCGGGGGGGCCGGGGTACAATGAGCAGTTCTTC.

The chain's CDR3 is CASGLAGVSDTQYF. The CDR3 DNA reads TGCGCCTCCGGACTAGCGGGGGTTTCAGATACGCAGTATTTT. The chain uses TRBV4-1 and TRBJ2-3, with 13 bases aligning to TRBD2. This CDR3 comprises 14 residues. Germline V gene lookup returns CDR1 MGHRA and CDR2 YSYEKL. V shed 11 bases and J 4 bases; nucleotides not matched to a gene: 6.

The chain couples TRBV5-1 to TRBJ1-3; D is ambiguous. The CDR3 loop spans 11 amino acids. Trimming removed 8 bases at V and 3 bases at J, with 6 bases between. From germline, CDR1 is SGHRS and CDR2 YFSETQ. The CDR3 DNA reads as TGCGCCAGTGTCGGTGGAAACACCATATATTTT. This codes for CASVGGNTIYF.

V and J are TRBV7-2 and TRBJ2-3; D gene uncertain. V was cut by 6 bases and J by 7 bases, with 11 bases left in between. The CDR3 covers 12 residues. The V gene's germline CDR1 is SGHTA and CDR2 FQGNSA. The CDR3 region has the DNA TGTGCCAGCAGTCCCGGCGGAAATACGCAGTATTTT. Translating gives CASSPGGNTQYF.

This chain links TRBV29-1 with TRBJ1-2; 10 bases agree with TRBD1. J gave up 3 bases and V 7 bases, and 2 bases lay outside the gene matches. The CDR3 has 12 residues. Per germline, CDR1 SQVTM and CDR2 ANQGSEA. The CDR3 DNA reads TGCAGCGGTGGACAGGGGGACTATGGCTACACCTTC. Protein product: CSGGQGDYGYTF.

This clone was picked up one time. This chain joins TRBV3-1 (or the pseudogene TRBV3-2) and TRBJ1-1, with 7 bases lining up with TRBD1. Trimming removed 4 bases from V and 0 bases from J; junction bases left unmatched: 8. The germline CDR1 and CDR2 sequences are LGHDT and YNNKEL (reference sequence). The CDR3 sequence is 16 residues long. The CDR3 spells CASSLVVDRMNTEAFF. The DNA of the CDR3 is TGTGCCAGCAGCCTAGTCGTGGACAGGATGAACACTGAAGCTTTCTTT.

The rearrangement joins TRBV28 to TRBJ1-5; 9 bases line up with TRBD1. The CDR3 consists of 15 residues. CDR1 and CDR2 (germline): MDHEN, SYDVKM. V trimming: 6 bases; J trimming: 2 bases; junction bases outside the gene matches: 5. As DNA, the CDR3 is TGTGCCAGCAGCGCGGGACAGGGCCGCAATCAGCCCCAGCATTTT. It is translated as CASSAGQGRNQPQHF. Together with reference TRBV28 and TRBJ1-5, the CDR3 gives the full variable domain: DVKVTQSSRYLVKRTGEKVFLECVQDMDHENMFWYRQDPGLGLRLIYFSYDVKMKEKGDIPEGYSVSREKKERFSLILESASTNQTSMYLCASSAGQGRNQPQHFGDGTRLSIL.

This chain connects TRBV29-1 to TRBJ1-4; tentative D call: TRBD1 (5 bases). V was cut by 5 bases and J by 3 bases, with 10 bases left in between. Germline V gene sequence: CDR1 SQVTM, CDR2 ANQGSEA. This CDR3 has 13 amino acids. The chain's CDR3 is CSVQKGSNEKLFF. The CDR3 DNA reads TGCAGCGTTCAAAAGGGGTCTAATGAAAAACTGTTTTTT.

The chain uses TRBV11-3 and TRBJ2-3; tentatively, D is TRBD1 (5 bases). Trimming removed 1 base at V and 2 bases at J, with 13 bases between. CDR1 is SGHNT, CDR2 YENEEA, per germline. There are 16 residues in the CDR3. The CDR3 DNA reads as TGTGCCAGCAGCTTAGGGGGCGGAACTTACACAGATACGCAGTATTTT. Its protein is CASSLGGGTYTDTQYF.